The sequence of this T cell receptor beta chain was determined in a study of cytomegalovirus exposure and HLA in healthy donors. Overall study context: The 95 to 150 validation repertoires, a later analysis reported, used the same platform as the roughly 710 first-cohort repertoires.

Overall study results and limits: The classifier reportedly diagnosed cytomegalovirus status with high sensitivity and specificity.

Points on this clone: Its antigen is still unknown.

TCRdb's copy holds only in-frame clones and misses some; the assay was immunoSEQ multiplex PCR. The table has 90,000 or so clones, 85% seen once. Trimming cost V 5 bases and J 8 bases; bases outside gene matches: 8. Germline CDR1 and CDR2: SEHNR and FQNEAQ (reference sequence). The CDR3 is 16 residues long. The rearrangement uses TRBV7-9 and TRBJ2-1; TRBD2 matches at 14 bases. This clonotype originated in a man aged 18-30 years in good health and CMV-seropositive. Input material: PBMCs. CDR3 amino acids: CASSRGTSGSIDEQFF. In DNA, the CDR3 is TGTGCCAGCAGCCGCGGGACTAGCGGGAGTATCGATGAGCAGTTCTTC.